This T cell receptor (beta chain) emerged from a study of T cell responses to AZD1222 COVID-19 vaccine. Study-wide findings and caveats: Researchers report vaccine-associated CD4 TCRs spanning spike, with dominance at 160-218 and 743-854.

On this clone: What it recognizes is unknown.

Between the trimmed V and J ends, which lost 8 bases and 1 base, there was a span of 5 bases. Looked up from germline, CDR1 is MDHEN and CDR2 is SYDVKM. This CDR3 comprises 11 residues. This table comes from immunoSEQ multiplex PCR, and its TCRdb copy is limited to in-frame clones, with some not included. The table records 100,000 to 150,000 clones, 89% of them present only once. The rearrangement links TRBV28 to TRBJ1-2; D unclear. The receptor comes from an adult in good health. The source was peripheral blood, collected on day 0 of AZD1222 vaccination. CDR3 sequence: CASAVNYGYTF. DNA of the CDR3: TGTGCCAGCGCCGTTAACTATGGCTACACCTTC.